Below are 17 T cell receptor beta chains sequenced from a single sample in a study of shared clonotypes between healthy human individuals. Libraries were prepared by immunoSEQ multiplex PCR; TCRdb keeps only in-frame clonotypes and omits some of them. The sample gives 2 million to 2.5 million clones, 85% to 95% of which show up once; roughly 0.34% is in the top ten. The sequencing sample was made of naive CD4+ T cells from PBMCs. Described subset: CD45RA+ positively selected. Receptors originate from a young man in good health. Some clones in this sample may be carry-over from other donors' samples.

This rearrangement joins TRBV6-1 to TRBJ2-5, with D possibly being TRBD2 (6 bases). V lost 5 bases and J lost 4, with 8 bases in between. Germline CDR1 reads MNHNS; CDR2 reads SASEGT. The CDR3 spans 12 residues. The CDR3 coding sequence is TGTGCCAGCAGTCAGACTAGAGAGACCCAGTACTTC. Its protein product is CASSQTRETQYF.

A single count supports this clone. The chain joins TRBV27 to TRBJ2-7; 10 nucleotides agree with TRBD2. The CDR3 contains 16 residues. Germline CDR1 reads MNHEY; CDR2 reads SMNVEV (reference sequence). Trimming took 3 bases from V and 6 from J; bases not matched to a gene: 11. The CDR3 DNA follows: TGTGCCAGCAGTTTTGTTCGTCCTAGCGGGAGCAGCGAGCAGTACTTC. Translating it yields CASSFVRPSGSSEQYF.

The chain links TRBV6-1 to TRBJ2-1; no firm D call. Germline V lookup: CDR1 MNHNS, CDR2 SASEGT. This CDR3 has 12 residues. V lost 6 bases and J 8 bases, leaving 11 bases between the germline ends. CDR3 in DNA: TGTGCCAGCAGCCCCCCGGCGGATGAGCAGTTCTTC. Amino acid sequence: CASSPPADEQFF.

This clone was seen just once. The chain has TRBV18 and TRBJ2-2, with unresolved D. The V and J ends lost 5 bases and 4 bases respectively, with 8 bases between them. From germline, CDR1 is KGHSH and CDR2 LQKENI. The CDR3 is made up of 13 amino acids. CDR3 amino acids: CASSISVTGELFF. The CDR3 DNA sequence: TGTGCCAGCTCAATTTCGGTCACCGGGGAGCTGTTTTTT.

This clone occurred a few times. This chain links TRBV28 with TRBJ1-5, with D hard to call. The CDR3 has 13 amino acids. With 7 bases removed from V and 0 bases from J, the gap between germline ends came to 7 bases. Germline values: CDR1 MDHEN, CDR2 SYDVKM. The CDR3 coding sequence is TGTGCCAGCATGGAGGATAGCAATCAGCCCCAGCATTTT. Its protein is CASMEDSNQPQHF. The variable domain in full, completed from reference TRBV28 and TRBJ1-5, reads DVKVTQSSRYLVKRTGEKVFLECVQDMDHENMFWYRQDPGLGLRLIYFSYDVKMKEKGDIPEGYSVSREKKERFSLILESASTNQTSMYLCASMEDSNQPQHFGDGTRLSIL.

The table lists this clone with a count of one. V is TRBV6-6 and J is TRBJ2-6, with TRBD2 as a possible D gene (6 bases). Germline CDR1 MNHNY, CDR2 SVGAGI (reference sequence). The CDR3 runs 15 residues. Trimming left V 6 bases short and J 0 bases short, with 9 bases between. The chain's CDR3 is CASSGGSSGANVLTF. CDR3 in DNA: TGTGCCAGCAGCGGGGGAAGCTCTGGGGCCAACGTCCTGACTTTC.

The CDR3 nucleotides are TGTGCCAGCACCCGGGACAGCTCCTACGAGCAGTACTTC. Protein sequence: CASTRDSSYEQYF. The V and J genes are TRBV6-1 and TRBJ2-7, with 7 bases fitting TRBD1. Germline CDR1 is MNHNS and CDR2 is SASEGT. After removal of 7 bases from V and 0 bases from J, the junction contained 3 bases not matched to a gene. There are 13 residues in the CDR3.

This chain joins TRBV5-1 and TRBJ2-7, with 9 positions matching TRBD1. Germline V CDR1 and CDR2: SGHRS, YFSETQ. This CDR3 is 16 amino acids long. With V trimmed by 1 base and J by 1 base, 6 bases remained unmatched. Here the CDR3 reads CASSLLGTGTSYEQYF. Written as DNA, the CDR3 is TGCGCCAGCAGCTTGTTGGGGACAGGGACTTCCTACGAGCAGTACTTC. Filled out from reference TRBV5-1 and TRBJ2-7, the complete variable domain reads KAGVTQTPRYLIKTRGQQVTLSCSPISGHRSVSWYQQTPGQGLQFLFEYFSETQRNKGNFPGRFSGRQFSNSRSEMNVSTLELGDSALYLCASSLLGTGTSYEQYFGPGTRLTVT.

This rearrangement joins TRBV5-4 to TRBJ2-5, with 13 positions matching TRBD2. Germline V gene sequence: CDR1 SGHNT, CDR2 YYREEE (reference sequence). V shed 4 bases and J 4 bases; nucleotides not matched to a gene: 13. The CDR3 contains 18 residues. As DNA, the CDR3 is TGTGCCAGCAGCCAAACCGGACTAGCGGGAGCAGGGGGAGAGACCCAGTACTTC. This codes for CASSQTGLAGAGGETQYF.

The chain links TRBV14 to TRBJ2-1; 7 bases map to TRBD1. The V gene end was trimmed by 4 bases and the J gene end by 4 bases; junction bases not matched to a gene: 7. Germline CDR1 reads SGHDN; CDR2 reads FVKESK. CDR3 size: 15 residues. The CDR3 DNA reads as TGTGCCAGCAGCCTTGACAGGGTCGAATACAATGAGCAGTTCTTC. It codes for CASSLDRVEYNEQFF.

The J gene is TRBJ2-5, the V gene TRBV11-2; TRBD2 agrees at 10 bases. In germline, CDR1 is SGHAT, CDR2 FQNNGV. V was clipped by 6 bases and J by 5 bases; unmatched bases: 9. This CDR3 contains 15 residues. CDR3 residues: CASSGASGRLETQYF. CDR3 sequence (DNA): TGTGCCAGCAGTGGGGCTAGCGGGAGATTGGAGACCCAGTACTTC.

The chain is built from TRBV19 and TRBJ1-2; TRBD1 matches at 10 bases. From germline, CDR1 is LNHDA and CDR2 SQIVND (reference sequence). This CDR3 region has 16 residues. V shed 7 bases, J shed 4 bases, and the junction held 12 bases outside the gene matches. CDR3 sequence: CASKTGGVDMGYGYTF. The CDR3 DNA follows: TGTGCCAGTAAGACAGGGGGCGTTGATATGGGCTATGGCTACACCTTC.

The genes are TRBV4-1 and TRBJ1-4; TRBD1 matches 8 bases. The trim removed 3 bases at V and 0 bases at J, leaving 3 bases unmatched. CDR3 length: 16 amino acids. Germline V gene sequence: CDR1 MGHRA, CDR2 YSYEKL. CDR3 nucleotide sequence: TGCGCCAGCAGCCACATACAGGGGGCAACTAATGAAAAACTGTTTTTT. Translation gives CASSHIQGATNEKLFF.

The V and J genes are TRBV20-1 and TRBJ2-4; D remains ambiguous. Germline CDR1 is DFQATT and CDR2 is SNEGSKA (reference sequence). The CDR3 contains 11 residues. The DNA of the CDR3 is TGCGGCCACCTAGCCAAAAACATTCAGTACTTC. This encodes CGHLAKNIQYF.

This clone has a single count. The V and J genes are TRBV30 and TRBJ1-2; TRBD1 agrees at 8 bases. Germline trimming cut 3 bases from V and 2 bases from J; bases unmatched to any gene: 11. Germline CDR1 and CDR2: GTSNPN and SVGIG (reference sequence). CDR3 length equals 16 residues. The CDR3 loop is CAWRIVSTGANYGYTF. The CDR3 region has the DNA TGTGCCTGGAGGATAGTCTCGACAGGGGCGAACTATGGCTACACCTTC.

J is TRBJ1-4 and V is TRBV30, with D possibly being TRBD1 (5 bases). The length of the CDR3 is 16 residues. CDR1 GTSNPN and CDR2 SVGIG come from the germline V gene (reference sequence). Trimming removed 7 bases at V and 2 bases at J, with 20 bases between. This chain's CDR3 is CALLSAPGYTNEKLFF. As DNA, the CDR3 is TGTGCCTTATTAAGCGCCCCAGGGTACACTAATGAAAAACTGTTTTTT.

V and J are TRBV4-1 and TRBJ1-2; D call uncertain. Trimming took off 2 bases at V and 5 bases at J, with 12 bases between the two ends. The CDR3 has 14 amino acids. Germline V CDR1 and CDR2: MGHRA, YSYEKL. The CDR3 DNA reads TGCGCCAGCAGCCAACCCCGGACTGGATATGGCTACACCTTC. Protein product: CASSQPRTGYGYTF.